This paragraph covers one TCR beta chain sequence. Antigen specificity is unknown. This sample is part of a study of T cell responses to AZD1222 COVID-19 vaccine. Study findings and constraints: Just 5 to 7 people given AZD1222 tested seropositive at baseline.

The V segment lost 4 bases and the J segment 1 base; nucleotides outside the gene matches: 11. This CDR3 spans 18 amino acids. Germline loops: CDR1 ENHRY, CDR2 SYGVKD. The method was immunoSEQ multiplex PCR; TCRdb's version includes in-frame clones alone and lacks a portion of them. The sample lists about 110,000 clones; roughly 90% were seen once. This TCR came from an adult in good health. The input for sequencing was peripheral blood, taken on day 0 of MenACWY control vaccination. This rearrangement joins TRBV10-3 to TRBJ2-1; 9 bases fit TRBD1. CDR3 in amino acids: CAISGLGQGRMSYNEQFF. Here the CDR3 DNA reads TGTGCCATCAGTGGACTGGGACAGGGAAGGATGTCCTACAATGAGCAGTTCTTC.